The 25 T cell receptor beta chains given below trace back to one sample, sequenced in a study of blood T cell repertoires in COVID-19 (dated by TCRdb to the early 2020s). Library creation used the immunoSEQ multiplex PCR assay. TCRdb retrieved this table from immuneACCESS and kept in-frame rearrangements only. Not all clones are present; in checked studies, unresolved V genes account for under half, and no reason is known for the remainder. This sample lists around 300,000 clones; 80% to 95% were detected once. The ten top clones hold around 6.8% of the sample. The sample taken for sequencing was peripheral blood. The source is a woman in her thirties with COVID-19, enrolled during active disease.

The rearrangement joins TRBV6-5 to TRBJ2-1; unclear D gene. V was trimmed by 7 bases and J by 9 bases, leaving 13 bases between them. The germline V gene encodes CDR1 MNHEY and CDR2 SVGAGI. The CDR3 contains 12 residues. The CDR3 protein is CASTTLAGEQFF. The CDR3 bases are TGTGCCAGCACCACCTTAGCCGGTGAGCAGTTCTTC.

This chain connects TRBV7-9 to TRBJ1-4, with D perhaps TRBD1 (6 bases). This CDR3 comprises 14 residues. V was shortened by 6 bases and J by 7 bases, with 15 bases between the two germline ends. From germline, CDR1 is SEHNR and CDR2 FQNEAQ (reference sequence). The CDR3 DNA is TGTGCCAGCAGTTTGCAGGGGACGGGTGAAAAACTGTTTTTT. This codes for CASSLQGTGEKLFF.

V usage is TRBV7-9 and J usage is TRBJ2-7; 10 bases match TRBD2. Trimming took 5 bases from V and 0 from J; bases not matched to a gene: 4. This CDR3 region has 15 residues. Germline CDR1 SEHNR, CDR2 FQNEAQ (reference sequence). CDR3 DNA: TGTGCCAGCAGCAGCGGGAGGGAACTCTCCTACGAGCAGTACTTC. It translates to CASSSGRELSYEQYF.

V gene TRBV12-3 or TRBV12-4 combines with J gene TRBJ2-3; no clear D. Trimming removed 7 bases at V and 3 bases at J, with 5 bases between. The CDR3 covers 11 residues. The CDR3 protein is CASTSTDTQYF. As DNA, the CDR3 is TGTGCCAGCACCAGTACAGATACGCAGTATTTT.

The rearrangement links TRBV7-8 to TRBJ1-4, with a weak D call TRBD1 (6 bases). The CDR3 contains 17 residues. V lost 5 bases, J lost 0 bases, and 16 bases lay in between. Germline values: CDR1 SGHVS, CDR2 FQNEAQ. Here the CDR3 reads CASSLRRTVATNEKLFF. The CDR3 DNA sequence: TGTGCCAGCAGCCTTCGACGGACAGTTGCAACTAATGAAAAACTGTTTTTT.

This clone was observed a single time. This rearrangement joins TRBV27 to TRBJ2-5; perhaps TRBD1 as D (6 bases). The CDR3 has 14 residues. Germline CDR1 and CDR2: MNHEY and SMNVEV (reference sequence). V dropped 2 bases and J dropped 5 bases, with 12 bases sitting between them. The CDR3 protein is CASSLKDRKETQYF. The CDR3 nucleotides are TGTGCCAGCAGTTTAAAAGACAGGAAGGAGACCCAGTACTTC.

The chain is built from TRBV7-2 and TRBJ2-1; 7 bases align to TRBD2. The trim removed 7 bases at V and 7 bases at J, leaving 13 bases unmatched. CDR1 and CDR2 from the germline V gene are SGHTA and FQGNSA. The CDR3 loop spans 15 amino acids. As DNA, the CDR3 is TGTGCCAGCACTCTAAAGGCTACTAGCGCTAATGAGCAGTTCTTC. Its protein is CASTLKATSANEQFF.

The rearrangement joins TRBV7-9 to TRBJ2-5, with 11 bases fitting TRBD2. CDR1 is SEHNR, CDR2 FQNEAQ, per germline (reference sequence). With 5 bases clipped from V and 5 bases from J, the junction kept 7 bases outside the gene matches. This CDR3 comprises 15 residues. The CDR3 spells CASSTTSGRGETQYF. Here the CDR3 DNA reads TGTGCCAGCAGCACTACTAGCGGGAGAGGGGAGACCCAGTACTTC.

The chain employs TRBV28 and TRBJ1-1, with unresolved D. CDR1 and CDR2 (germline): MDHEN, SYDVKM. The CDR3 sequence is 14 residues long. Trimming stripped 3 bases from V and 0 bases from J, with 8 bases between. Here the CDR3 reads CASSFARLNTEAFF. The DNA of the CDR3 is TGTGCCAGCAGTTTCGCCAGGTTGAACACTGAAGCTTTCTTT.

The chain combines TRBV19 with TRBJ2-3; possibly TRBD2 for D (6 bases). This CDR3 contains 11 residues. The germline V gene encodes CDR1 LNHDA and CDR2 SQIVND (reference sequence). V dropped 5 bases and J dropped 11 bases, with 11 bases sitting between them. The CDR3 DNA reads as TGTGCCAGTAGTCTGGGCGGGGAGCAGTATTTT. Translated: CASSLGGEQYF.

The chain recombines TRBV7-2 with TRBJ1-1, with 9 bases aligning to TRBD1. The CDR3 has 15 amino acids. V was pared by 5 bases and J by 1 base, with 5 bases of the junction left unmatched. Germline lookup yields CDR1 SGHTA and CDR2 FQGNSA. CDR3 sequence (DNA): TGTGCCAGCAGCAGGGACAGGGCAGGGAACACTGAAGCTTTCTTT. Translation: CASSRDRAGNTEAFF. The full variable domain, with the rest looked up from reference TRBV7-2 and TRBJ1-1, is GAGVSQSPSNKVTEKGKDVELRCDPISGHTALYWYRQSLGQGLEFLIYFQGNSAPDKSGLPSDRFSAERTGGSVSTLTIQRTQQEDSAVYLCASSRDRAGNTEAFFGQGTRLTVV.

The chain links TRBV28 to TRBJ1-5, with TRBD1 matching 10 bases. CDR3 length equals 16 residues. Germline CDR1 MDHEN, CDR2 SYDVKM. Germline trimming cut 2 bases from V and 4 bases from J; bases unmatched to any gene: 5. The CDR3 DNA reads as TGTGCCAGCAGTTTACCCCGACAGGGGGCGAATCAGCCCCAGCATTTT. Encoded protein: CASSLPRQGANQPQHF.

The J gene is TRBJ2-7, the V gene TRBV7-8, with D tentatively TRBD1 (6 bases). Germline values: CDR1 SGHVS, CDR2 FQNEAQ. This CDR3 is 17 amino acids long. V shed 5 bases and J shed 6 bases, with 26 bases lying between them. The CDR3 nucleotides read TGTGCCAGCAGCCGAGACAGGTTGAGCGTATCGGTTGCCGAGCAGTACTTC. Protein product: CASSRDRLSVSVAEQYF.

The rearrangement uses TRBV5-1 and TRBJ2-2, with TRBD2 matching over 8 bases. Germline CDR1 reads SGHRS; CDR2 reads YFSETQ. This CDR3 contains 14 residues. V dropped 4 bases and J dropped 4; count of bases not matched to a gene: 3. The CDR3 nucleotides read TGCGCCAGCAGCCAAGGACTAGCCACCGGGGAGCTGTTTTTT. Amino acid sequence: CASSQGLATGELFF.

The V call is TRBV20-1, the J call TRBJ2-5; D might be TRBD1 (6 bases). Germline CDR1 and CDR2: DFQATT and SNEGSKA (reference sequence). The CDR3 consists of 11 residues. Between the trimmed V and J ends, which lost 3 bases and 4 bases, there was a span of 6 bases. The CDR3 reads CSARGAETQYF. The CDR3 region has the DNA TGCAGTGCTAGGGGGGCAGAGACCCAGTACTTC.

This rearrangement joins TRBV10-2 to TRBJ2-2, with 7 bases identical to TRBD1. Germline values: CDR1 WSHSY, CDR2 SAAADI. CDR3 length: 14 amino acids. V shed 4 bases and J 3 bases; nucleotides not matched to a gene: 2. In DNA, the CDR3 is TGCGCCAGCAGTGGGACAGGAGACACCGGGGAGCTGTTTTTT. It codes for CASSGTGDTGELFF.

In DNA form, the CDR3 reads TGTGCCAGCAGCTTAGGCAGGGGGCTGATTGAAGCTTTCTTT. Protein: CASSLGRGLIEAFF. The V and J genes are TRBV11-2 and TRBJ1-1; 8 positions match TRBD1. The V gene end was trimmed by 1 base and the J gene end by 7 bases; junction bases not matched to a gene: 5. CDR3 length equals 14 residues. Germline-derived CDR1 and CDR2 are SGHAT and FQNNGV.

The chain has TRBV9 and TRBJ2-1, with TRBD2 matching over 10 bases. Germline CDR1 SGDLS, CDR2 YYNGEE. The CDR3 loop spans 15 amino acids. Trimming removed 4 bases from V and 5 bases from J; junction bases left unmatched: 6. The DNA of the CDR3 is TGTGCCAGCAGCACCACTAGCGGGGTCCACAATGAGCAGTTCTTC. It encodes CASSTTSGVHNEQFF.

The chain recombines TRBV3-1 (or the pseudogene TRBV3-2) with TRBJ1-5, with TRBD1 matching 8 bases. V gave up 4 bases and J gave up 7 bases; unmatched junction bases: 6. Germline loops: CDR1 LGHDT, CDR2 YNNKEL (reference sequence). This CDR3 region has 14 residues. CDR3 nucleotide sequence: TGTGCCAGCAGCCCGGGGACAGGATGGCAGCCCCAGCATTTT. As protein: CASSPGTGWQPQHF.

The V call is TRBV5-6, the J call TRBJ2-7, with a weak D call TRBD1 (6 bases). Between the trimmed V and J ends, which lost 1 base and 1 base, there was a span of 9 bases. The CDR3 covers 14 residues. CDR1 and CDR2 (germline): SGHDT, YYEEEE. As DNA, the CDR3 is TGTGCCAGCAGCTTGACAGGGTATTCCTACGAGCAGTACTTC. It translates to CASSLTGYSYEQYF.

CDR3 region: CATSREVGAHEQYF. The CDR3 DNA is TGTGCCACCAGCAGAGAAGTAGGGGCCCACGAGCAGTACTTC. This sequence joins TRBV15 and TRBJ2-7; possibly TRBD1 for D (5 bases). V was clipped by 0 bases and J by 5 bases, with 11 bases between them. From germline, CDR1 is LNHNV and CDR2 YYDKDF (reference sequence). The CDR3 runs 14 residues. Full variable domain (rest looked up from reference TRBV15 and TRBJ2-7): DAMVIQNPRYQVTQFGKPVTLSCSQTLNHNVMYWYQQKSSQAPKLLFHYYDKDFNNEADTPDNFQSRRPNTSFCFLDIRSPGLGDTAMYLCATSREVGAHEQYFGPGTRLTVT.

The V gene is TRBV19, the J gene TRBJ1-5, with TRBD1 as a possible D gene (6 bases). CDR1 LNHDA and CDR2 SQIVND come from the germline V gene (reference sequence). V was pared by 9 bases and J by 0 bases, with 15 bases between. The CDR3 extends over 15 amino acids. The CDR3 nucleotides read TGTGCCAGACGAAAGAGGACAGTTAGCAATCAGCCCCAGCATTTT. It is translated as CARRKRTVSNQPQHF.

The CDR3 DNA is TGCGCCAGCAGCGTGGACAGGGGGGGTTCACCCCTCCACTTT. Translating it yields CASSVDRGGSPLHF. The chain combines TRBV5-1 with TRBJ1-6; 10 bases agree with TRBD1. The trim removed 4 bases at V and 9 bases at J, leaving 4 bases unmatched. Germline V CDR1 and CDR2: SGHRS, YFSETQ. The CDR3 loop spans 14 amino acids.

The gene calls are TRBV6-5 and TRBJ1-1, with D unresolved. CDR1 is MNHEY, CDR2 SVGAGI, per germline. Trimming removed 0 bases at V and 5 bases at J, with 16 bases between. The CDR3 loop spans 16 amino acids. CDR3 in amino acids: CASSYSWQPEETEAFF. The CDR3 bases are TGTGCCAGCAGTTACTCCTGGCAGCCAGAGGAGACTGAAGCTTTCTTT.

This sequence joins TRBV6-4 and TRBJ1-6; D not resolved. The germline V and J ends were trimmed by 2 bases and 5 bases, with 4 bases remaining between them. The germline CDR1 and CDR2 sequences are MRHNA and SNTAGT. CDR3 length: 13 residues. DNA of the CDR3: TGTGCCAGCAGTGACAGAGATAATTCACCCCTCCACTTT. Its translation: CASSDRDNSPLHF.